The subject of this entry is one T cell receptor (beta chain). Antigen unknown. Repertoires were generated with immunoSEQ multiplex PCR, while TCRdb's copy carries only in-frame clones and drops some. The data contain 95,000 to 100,000 clones, roughly 87% of them singletons. The sample belongs to a study of T cell responses to AZD1222 COVID-19 vaccine. Study-wide points: At 160-218 and 743-854, vaccine-associated CD4 TCRs were dominant, and they spanned spike. Following two doses of AZD1222, Spike-specific TCR breadth and depth rose. Just a handful of people given AZD1222 tested seropositive at baseline.

Germline V CDR1 and CDR2: SGHTA, FQGNSA. Trimming cost V 5 bases and J 4 bases, with 8 bases left between them. The CDR3 totals 12 residues. The sequences come from peripheral blood, collected on day 0 of AZD1222 vaccination. This chain joins TRBV7-2 and TRBJ1-1; D unclear. This clonotype was obtained from an adult in good health. The CDR3: CASSKHSTEAFF. The DNA for the CDR3 is TGTGCCAGCAGCAAACATAGCACTGAAGCTTTCTTT.